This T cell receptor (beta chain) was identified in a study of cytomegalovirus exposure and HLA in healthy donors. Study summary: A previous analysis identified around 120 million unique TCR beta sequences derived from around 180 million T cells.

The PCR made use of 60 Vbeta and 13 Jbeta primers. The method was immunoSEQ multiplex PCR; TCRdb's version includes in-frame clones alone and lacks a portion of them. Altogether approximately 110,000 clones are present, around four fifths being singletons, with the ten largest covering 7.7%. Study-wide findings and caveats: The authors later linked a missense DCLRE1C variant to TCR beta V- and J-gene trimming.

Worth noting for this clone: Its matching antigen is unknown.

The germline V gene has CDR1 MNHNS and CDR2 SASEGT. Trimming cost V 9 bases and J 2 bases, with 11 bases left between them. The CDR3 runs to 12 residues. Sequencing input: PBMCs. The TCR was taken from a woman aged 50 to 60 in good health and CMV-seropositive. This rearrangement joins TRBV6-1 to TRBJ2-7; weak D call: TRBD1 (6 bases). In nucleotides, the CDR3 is TGTGCCAGAGACAGGTACCCCTACGAGCAGTACTTC. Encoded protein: CARDRYPYEQYF.